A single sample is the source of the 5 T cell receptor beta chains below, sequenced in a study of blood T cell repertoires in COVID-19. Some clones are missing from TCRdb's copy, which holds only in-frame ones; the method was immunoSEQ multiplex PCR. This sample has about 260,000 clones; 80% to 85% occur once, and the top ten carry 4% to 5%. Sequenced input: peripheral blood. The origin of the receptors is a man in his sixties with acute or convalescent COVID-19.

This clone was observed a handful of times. Here the CDR3 DNA reads TGTGCCTGGAGTGGCCAGGGGGGCGACTATGGCTACACCTTC. Amino acids: CAWSGQGGDYGYTF. The V and J genes are TRBV30 and TRBJ1-2, with TRBD1 matching 7 bases. Germline V lookup: CDR1 GTSNPN, CDR2 SVGIG (reference sequence). The CDR3 totals 14 residues. V shed 1 base and J 3 bases; nucleotides not matched to a gene: 5.

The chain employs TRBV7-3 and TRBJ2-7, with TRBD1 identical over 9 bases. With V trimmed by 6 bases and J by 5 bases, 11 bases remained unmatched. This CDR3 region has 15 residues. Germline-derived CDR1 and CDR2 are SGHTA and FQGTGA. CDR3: CASRISGTGFDEQYF. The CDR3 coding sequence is TGTGCCAGCAGGATCTCCGGGACAGGGTTCGACGAGCAGTACTTC.

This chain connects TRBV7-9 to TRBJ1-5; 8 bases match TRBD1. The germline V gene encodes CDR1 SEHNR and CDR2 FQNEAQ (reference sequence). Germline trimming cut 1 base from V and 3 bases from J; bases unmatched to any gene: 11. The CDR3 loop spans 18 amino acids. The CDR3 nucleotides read TGTGCCAGCAGCTTAGGGAAGCCTAGGACAGGGATCAATCAGCCCCAGCATTTT. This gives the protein CASSLGKPRTGINQPQHF.

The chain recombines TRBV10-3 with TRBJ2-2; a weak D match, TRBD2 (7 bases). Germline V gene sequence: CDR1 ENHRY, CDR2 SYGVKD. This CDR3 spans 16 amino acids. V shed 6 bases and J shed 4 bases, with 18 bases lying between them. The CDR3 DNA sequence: TGTGCCATCAGCCGGGGGGCGGGGCTCGGCACCGGGGAGCTGTTTTTT. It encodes CAISRGAGLGTGELFF.

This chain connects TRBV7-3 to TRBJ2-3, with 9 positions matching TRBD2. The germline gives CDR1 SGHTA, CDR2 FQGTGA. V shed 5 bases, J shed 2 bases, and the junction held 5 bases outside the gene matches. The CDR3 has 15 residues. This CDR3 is CASSPAGGPTDTQYF. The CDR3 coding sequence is TGTGCCAGCAGCCCTGCGGGGGGGCCCACAGATACGCAGTATTTT.